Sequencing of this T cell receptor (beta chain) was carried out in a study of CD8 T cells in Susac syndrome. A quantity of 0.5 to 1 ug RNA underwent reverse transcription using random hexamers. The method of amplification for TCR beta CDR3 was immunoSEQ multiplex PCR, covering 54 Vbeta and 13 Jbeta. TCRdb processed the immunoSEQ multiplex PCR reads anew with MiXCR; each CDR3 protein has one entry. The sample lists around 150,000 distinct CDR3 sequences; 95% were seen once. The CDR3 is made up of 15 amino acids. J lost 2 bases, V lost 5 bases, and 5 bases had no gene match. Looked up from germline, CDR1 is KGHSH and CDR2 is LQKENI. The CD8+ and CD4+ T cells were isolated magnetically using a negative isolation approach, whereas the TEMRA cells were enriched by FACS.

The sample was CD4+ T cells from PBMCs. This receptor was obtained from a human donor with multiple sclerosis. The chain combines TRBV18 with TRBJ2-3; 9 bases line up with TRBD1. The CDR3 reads CASSSNRGPTDTQYF. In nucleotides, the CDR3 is TGTGCCAGCTCATCGAACAGGGGGCCCACAGATACGCAGTATTTT.